This is a list of T cell receptor beta chains from one sample in a study of T-cell memory formation after mild COVID-19. TCRdb re-called the 5' RACE reads through MiXCR, storing one row per CDR3 protein. This sample has hundreds of thousands of distinct CDR3 sequences; more than 15% occur once, and the top ten carry 20% to 25%. The sample comprised PBMCs or a T cell subset sorted from them (not recorded which). The receptors were sampled from a man between 18 and 35 years old who had mild COVID-19 (a few samples of this study predate the infection). Cell type and time point are not known. Each CDR3 is given with its conserved first and last residue. D genes are given only for firm matches. Size tells how often a clone was seen (once, few, many) or the class of an expanded clone, and some rows leave it out.

J: TRBJ2-5
V: TRBV7-2
size: many
D: .
CDR3: CASSLADEETQYF
DNA: TGTGCCAGCAGCTTAGCGGACGAAGAGACCCAGTACTTC

J: TRBJ1-1
V: TRBV2
size: .
D: .
CDR3: CASLKDGGTEAFF
DNA: TGTGCCAGCTTGAAGGATGGGGGGACTGAAGCTTTCTTT

J: TRBJ2-7
V: TRBV7-2
size: .
D: TRBD1
CDR3: CASSLVGTGGEQYF
DNA: TGTGCCAGCAGCTTAGTTGGGACAGGGGGCGAGCAGTACTTC

J: TRBJ2-3
V: TRBV7-2
size: few
D: .
CDR3: CASSTTTATSTDTQYF
DNA: TGTGCCAGCAGCACAACGACGGCAACTAGCACAGATACGCAGTATTTT

J: TRBJ2-2
V: TRBV5-1
size: few
D: .
CDR3: CASSLDSGELFF
DNA: TGCGCCAGCAGCTTGGACTCCGGGGAGCTGTTTTTT

J: TRBJ2-1
V: TRBV5-4
size: few
D: .
CDR3: CASSAPGEVSSYNEQFF
DNA: TGTGCCAGCAGCGCTCCAGGGGAGGTGAGCTCCTACAATGAGCAGTTCTTC

J: TRBJ2-5
V: TRBV14
size: .
D: .
CDR3: CASSRRSDSQETQYF
DNA: TGTGCCAGCAGCCGAAGGTCGGACAGCCAAGAGACCCAGTACTTC

J: TRBJ2-1
V: TRBV5-1
size: few
D: TRBD1
CDR3: CASSGRTGIGEQFF
DNA: TGCGCCAGCAGCGGACGGACAGGGATTGGTGAGCAGTTCTTC

J: TRBJ1-2
V: TRBV6-5
size: .
D: TRBD1
CDR3: CASARQGQVWGYTF
DNA: TGTGCCAGCGCCCGACAGGGACAGGTGTGGGGCTACACCTTC

J: TRBJ2-7
V: TRBV6-5
size: .
D: TRBD1
CDR3: CASSSTGQSSYEQYF
DNA: TGTGCCAGCAGTTCCACGGGACAGAGCTCCTACGAGCAGTACTTC

J: TRBJ2-3
V: TRBV2
size: .
D: .
CDR3: CASSEQGNWDTQYF
DNA: TGTGCCAGCAGTGAACAAGGGAATTGGGATACGCAGTATTTT

J: TRBJ1-1
V: TRBV5-6
size: .
D: .
CDR3: CASSNRGSNTEAFF
DNA: TGTGCCAGCAGCAATCGAGGCTCGAACACTGAAGCTTTCTTT

J: TRBJ2-2
V: TRBV4-2
size: few
D: TRBD2
CDR3: CASSLGGGASNTGELFF
DNA: TGTGCCAGCAGCCTCGGCGGGGGGGCCTCGAACACCGGGGAGCTGTTTTTT

J: TRBJ2-5
V: TRBV7-9
size: many
D: .
CDR3: CASSLAPDKETQYF
DNA: TGTGCCAGCAGCTTAGCCCCGGACAAAGAGACCCAGTACTTC

J: TRBJ2-1
V: TRBV4-1
size: few
D: .
CDR3: CASSQVLDNEQFF
DNA: TGCGCCAGCAGCCAAGTTTTAGACAATGAGCAGTTCTTC

J: TRBJ2-5
V: TRBV3-1
size: .
D: .
CDR3: CASSIGGGVQETQYF
DNA: TGTGCCAGCAGTATTGGAGGGGGGGTCCAAGAGACCCAGTACTTC

J: TRBJ2-6
V: TRBV11-2
size: .
D: .
CDR3: CASTLVPKGSGANVLTF
DNA: TGTGCCAGCACCTTGGTCCCAAAAGGCTCTGGGGCCAACGTCCTGACTTTC

J: TRBJ2-4
V: TRBV5-1
size: few
D: TRBD2
CDR3: CASSESGGGAKNIQYF
DNA: TGCGCCAGCAGCGAGAGCGGGGGGGGAGCCAAAAACATTCAGTACTTC

J: TRBJ2-4
V: TRBV4-1
size: many
D: TRBD1
CDR3: CASSQDPGQGKNIQYF
DNA: TGCGCCAGCAGCCAAGACCCGGGACAGGGGAAAAACATTCAGTACTTC

J: TRBJ2-3
V: TRBV7-8
size: .
D: TRBD1
CDR3: CASTTPGQKSTDTQYF
DNA: TGTGCCAGCACCACGCCGGGACAGAAAAGCACAGATACGCAGTATTTT

J: TRBJ1-5
V: TRBV30
size: few
D: .
CDR3: CAWSGTGNQPQHF
DNA: TGTGCCTGGAGTGGGACAGGCAATCAGCCCCAGCATTTT

J: TRBJ2-5
V: TRBV9
size: few
D: .
CDR3: CASSVVVDGETQYF
DNA: TGTGCCAGCAGCGTAGTTGTGGACGGGGAGACCCAGTACTTC

J: TRBJ2-3
V: TRBV6-1
size: .
D: .
CDR3: CASSAKGNLQPTSTDTQYF
DNA: TGTGCCAGCAGTGCCAAGGGGAACCTACAGCCGACTAGCACAGATACGCAGTATTTT

J: TRBJ1-1
V: TRBV6-6
size: .
D: .
CDR3: CASSIQTGLFSEAFF
DNA: TGTGCCAGCAGCATTCAGACAGGTCTCTTCTCTGAAGCTTTCTTT

J: TRBJ1-2
V: TRBV25-1
size: .
D: TRBD1
CDR3: CASSNSLRGNGYTF
DNA: TGTGCCAGCAGTAACTCGCTCAGGGGGAACGGCTACACCTTC

J: TRBJ2-4
V: TRBV19
size: few
D: .
CDR3: CASSIRHIQYF
DNA: TGTGCCAGTAGTATACGCCACATTCAGTACTTC

J: TRBJ1-3
V: TRBV25-1
size: few
D: .
CDR3: CASSPGPTIYF
DNA: TGTGCCAGCAGCCCCGGACCCACCATATATTTT

J: TRBJ1-5
V: TRBV5-1
size: many
D: .
CDR3: CASSLVGGNQPQHF
DNA: TGCGCCAGCAGCTTGGTGGGGGGCAATCAGCCCCAGCATTTT

J: TRBJ2-6
V: TRBV15
size: few
D: .
CDR3: CATSSRSGANVLTF
DNA: TGTGCCACCAGCAGCAGATCTGGGGCCAACGTCCTGACTTTC

J: TRBJ1-3
V: TRBV7-9
size: .
D: .
CDR3: CASSHGRISGNTIYF
DNA: TGTGCCAGCAGCCACGGACGGATCTCTGGAAACACCATATATTTT

J: TRBJ2-1
V: TRBV5-1
size: few
D: .
CDR3: CASSLEVNYNEQFF
DNA: TGCGCCAGCAGCTTGGAAGTCAACTACAATGAGCAGTTCTTC

J: TRBJ2-3
V: TRBV3-1
size: few
D: TRBD2
CDR3: CASSQLAGFTDTQYF
DNA: TGTGCCAGCAGCCAACTAGCGGGGTTCACAGATACGCAGTATTTT

J: TRBJ1-1
V: TRBV7-2
size: .
D: .
CDR3: CATSAGRNTEAFF
DNA: TGTGCCACCTCAGCTGGGAGGAACACTGAAGCTTTCTTT

J: TRBJ2-3
V: TRBV7-2
size: .
D: .
CDR3: CASSFLLVPTQYF
DNA: TGTGCCAGCAGCTTTTTGTTAGTACCTACGCAGTATTTT

J: TRBJ2-1
V: TRBV20-1
size: few
D: .
CDR3: CSAQLGLYNEQFF
DNA: TGCAGTGCGCAGCTTGGACTATACAATGAGCAGTTCTTC

J: TRBJ1-2
V: TRBV3-1
size: .
D: TRBD1
CDR3: CASSTTGAAANYGYTF
DNA: TGTGCCAGCAGCACGACAGGGGCCGCAGCAAACTATGGCTACACCTTC

J: TRBJ2-7
V: TRBV5-4
size: few
D: .
CDR3: CASSYIPNEQYF
DNA: TGTGCCAGCAGCTACATCCCCAACGAGCAGTACTTC

J: TRBJ1-5
V: TRBV7-8
size: few
D: .
CDR3: CASSQRGSFSGNQPQHF
DNA: TGTGCCAGCAGCCAACGGGGCAGTTTTAGCGGCAATCAGCCCCAGCATTTT